This T cell receptor beta chain was sequenced during a study of graft-versus-host responses after intestinal transplantation. The study, taken as a whole, reports: Among circulating GvH clones, peak levels were associated with early post-transplant declines in HvG clones. Within the allografts of patients who had graft-donor T cell macrochimerism, graft-versus-host to host-versus-graft clonal ratios were high.

Profiled with immunoSEQ multiplex PCR; TCRdb holds only in-frame clones, not every one. Of roughly 16,000 clones detected, less than 50% appear once; the ten largest clones hold roughly 3.6%. Responder cells labeled with CFSE (200,000) were co-plated with irradiated stimulator cells labeled with violet dye (200,000). CDR1 and CDR2 (germline): MNHNY, SVGAGI (reference sequence). V was clipped by 2 bases and J by 3 bases, with 8 bases between them. This CDR3 contains 13 residues. In this sample, this clone turned up a few times. This rearrangement joins TRBV6-6 to TRBJ2-7, with unresolved D. The sample here was alloreactive CD8+ T cells from a mixed lymphocyte reaction culture, taken before intestinal transplant. As to subset: CFSE-low proliferating T cells sorted from roughly 6-day pre-transplant mixed lymphocyte reaction (GvH or HvG direction). The origin of this receptor is a human patient who received an intestinal transplant. CDR3 nucleotides: TGTGCCAGCAGTTACGGTGACGACTACGAGCAGTACTTC. Translated: CASSYGDDYEQYF.